This T cell receptor beta chain was retrieved from a study of OX40 agonist ivuxolimab in advanced cancers. Study-level background: Three patients, one with hepatocellular carcinoma and two with cutaneous melanoma, responded partially. Findings of the study overall: Also showing low normalized T-cell clonal expansion were some of the nonresponders. Expanded peripheral T cells had an undetermined antigen specificity.

Only in-frame clones appear in the TCRdb table, and some are missing; sequencing was by immunoSEQ multiplex PCR. The repertoire has 25,000 to 35,000 clones, 80% to 90% of them found once; the top ten carry roughly 29%. The CDR3 consists of 15 residues. The J segment lost 5 bases and the V segment lost 3 bases, leaving 10 bases of the junction unmatched. Germline CDR1 reads MGHRA; CDR2 reads YSYEKL. With regard to this clone: Its antigen is as yet unknown.

The input for sequencing was CD4+ or CD8+ T cells sorted from blood, taken in a trial of the OX40 agonist ivuxolimab. This chain uses TRBV4-1 with TRBJ2-7; 7 nucleotides align to TRBD1. The receptor's source is an adult with an advanced solid tumor such as melanoma, head and neck, liver or kidney cancer. For the CDR3, the DNA is TGCGCCAGCAGCCACGGTGACAGGGTAGATGACGAGCAGTACTTC. This translates into CASSHGDRVDDEQYF.